These T cell receptor beta chains were read from a single sample in a study of blood T cells in healthy people across ages. TCRdb reanalysed the 5' RACE reads using MiXCR and keeps one entry per CDR3 protein. The table includes hundreds of thousands of distinct CDR3 sequences, 21% detected once. The sample comprised blood. Receptor source: a man between 65 and 80 years old in good health. Both conserved end residues are part of each CDR3. Each record gives: J gene, D gene, clone size, V gene, CDR3 DNA, CDR3 protein. D genes are given only for firm matches. Rows may omit the clone size; those that give it use once, few, many or a size class.

TRBJ2-1 NA NA TRBV28 TGTGCCAGCAGTGGGGACACAGACAATGAGCAGTTCTTC CASSGDTDNEQFF
TRBJ2-7 NA NA TRBV5-6 TGTGCCAGCACCTCACCTGTTTCCTACGAGCAGTACTTC CASTSPVSYEQYF
TRBJ2-2 NA few TRBV20-1 TGCAGTGCTAGAGATCGTGGGAGAGGGAACACCGGGGAGCTGTTTTTT CSARDRGRGNTGELFF
TRBJ2-5 NA NA TRBV20-1 TGCAGTGCTCCCCCCTCAGGGACACCCCAAGAGACCCAGTACTTC CSAPPSGTPQETQYF
TRBJ2-1 TRBD2 NA TRBV5-1 TGCGCCAGCAAGGAGTTGTGGCGGGAGGCCTTCAATGAGCAGTTCTTC CASKELWREAFNEQFF
TRBJ2-3 NA many TRBV7-6 TGTGCCAGCAGCTTGTTCGGATCCTCAACAGATACGCAGTATTTT CASSLFGSSTDTQYF
TRBJ2-7 TRBD1 NA TRBV4-1 TGCGCCAGCAGCCAAGGACGGACAGGAGGTGAGCAGTACTTC CASSQGRTGGEQYF
TRBJ2-3 TRBD2 few TRBV12-3/TRBV12-4 TGTGCCAGCAGTTTACTAGCGGGGGACACAGATACGCAGTATTTT CASSLLAGDTDTQYF
TRBJ1-1 NA once TRBV25-1 TGTGCCAGCAGTGATCTGGCAGGCTCGGGGAACACTGAAGCTTTCTTT CASSDLAGSGNTEAFF
TRBJ2-7 NA few TRBV2 TGTGCCAGCTGTTCAGGGGAGGCCTACGAGCAGTACTTC CASCSGEAYEQYF
TRBJ2-1 NA once TRBV15 TGTGCCACCAGCAGAGGAGACTACAATGAGCAGTTCTTC CATSRGDYNEQFF
TRBJ2-3 TRBD2 few TRBV20-1 TGCAGTGCCGGGGGACGCGGGACTAGCGGTAGCACAGATACGCAGTATTTT CSAGGRGTSGSTDTQYF
TRBJ2-2 NA few TRBV7-9 TGTGCCAGCAGCTTCCTGAGGGGGGATAACACCGGGGAGCTGTTTTTT CASSFLRGDNTGELFF
TRBJ2-3 TRBD2 few TRBV2 TGTGCCAGCAGGGGGGAGCGGGAGTTCGCAGATACGCAGTATTTT CASRGEREFADTQYF
TRBJ2-7 TRBD2 NA TRBV27 TGTGCCAGCAGTTTAACTAGCGGGAGTAGGGCCTACGAGCAGTACTTC CASSLTSGSRAYEQYF
TRBJ2-1 NA NA TRBV24-1 TGTGCCACCAGTGATTCCCTGGCCAGGGAAGACAATGAGCAGTTCTTC CATSDSLAREDNEQFF
TRBJ2-3 TRBD2 few TRBV5-6 TGTGCCAGCAGCTTACCAGCGGGAGTTGATACGCAGTATTTT CASSLPAGVDTQYF
TRBJ1-2 NA many TRBV6-1 TGTGCCAGCAGTGATGGCAGGACTGTTGGCTACACCTTC CASSDGRTVGYTF
TRBJ2-1 NA NA TRBV7-2 TGTGCCAGCAGCACCGGGACGCCTCCTAAGTTCTTC CASSTGTPPKFF